This T cell receptor (beta chain) was documented in a study of blood T cell repertoires in COVID-19. Study details: Samples came from the United States, Italy and Spain, spanning acute and convalescent COVID-19.

Germline V gene lookup returns CDR1 MNHEY and CDR2 SVGAGI. Trimming pared 3 bases from V and 6 bases from J, leaving 17 bases between. The CDR3 runs to 15 residues. Only in-frame clones appear in the TCRdb table, and some are missing; sequencing was by immunoSEQ multiplex PCR. Here the sample spans approximately 170,000 clones, around four fifths being singletons. Sequenced sample: peripheral blood. The chain joins TRBV6-5 to TRBJ1-1; perhaps TRBD1 as D (5 bases). The TCR originated in an older woman who had recovered from COVID-19. The CDR3, as DNA: TGTGCCAGCAGTTATGGGAGGATGCAGGGCCCTGAAGCTTTCTTT. Residues: CASSYGRMQGPEAFF.